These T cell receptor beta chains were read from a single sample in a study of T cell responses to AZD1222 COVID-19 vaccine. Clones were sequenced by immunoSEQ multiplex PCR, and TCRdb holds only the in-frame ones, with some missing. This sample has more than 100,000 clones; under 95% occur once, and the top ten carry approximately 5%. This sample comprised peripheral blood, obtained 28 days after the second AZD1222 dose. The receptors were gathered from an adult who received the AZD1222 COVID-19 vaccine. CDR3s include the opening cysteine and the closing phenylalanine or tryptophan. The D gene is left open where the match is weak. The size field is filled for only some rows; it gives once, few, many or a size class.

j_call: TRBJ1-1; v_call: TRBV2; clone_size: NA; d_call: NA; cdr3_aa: CASSDGRGGTEAFF; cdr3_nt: TGTGCCAGCAGTGATGGTCGGGGTGGCACTGAAGCTTTCTTT
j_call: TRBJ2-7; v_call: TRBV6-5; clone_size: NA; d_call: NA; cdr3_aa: CASNRDRAYEQYF; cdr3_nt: TGTGCCAGCAACCGGGACCGAGCCTACGAGCAGTACTTC
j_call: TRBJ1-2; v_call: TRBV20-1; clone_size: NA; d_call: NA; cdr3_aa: CSASGQGGYGYTF; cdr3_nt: TGCAGTGCTAGTGGCCAGGGCGGCTATGGCTACACCTTC
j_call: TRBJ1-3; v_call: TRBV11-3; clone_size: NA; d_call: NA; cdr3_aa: CASSHTTGNTIYF; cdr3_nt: TGTGCCAGCAGCCACACTACTGGAAACACCATATATTTT
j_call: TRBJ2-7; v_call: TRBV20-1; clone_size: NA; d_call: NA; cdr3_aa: CSARSTYEQYF; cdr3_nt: TGCAGTGCTAGATCCACCTACGAGCAGTACTTC
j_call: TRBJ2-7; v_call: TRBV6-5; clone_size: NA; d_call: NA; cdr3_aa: CASSRLEGANEQYF; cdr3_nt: TGTGCCAGCAGCCGCCTGGAAGGCGCGAACGAGCAGTACTTC
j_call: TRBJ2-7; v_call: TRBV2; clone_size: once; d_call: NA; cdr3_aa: CASSEEEGFYEQYF; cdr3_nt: TGTGCCAGCAGTGAAGAGGAGGGGTTCTACGAGCAGTACTTC
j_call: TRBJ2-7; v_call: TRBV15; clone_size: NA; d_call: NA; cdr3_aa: CATSSIGDDEQYF; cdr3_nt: TGTGCCACCAGCAGTATAGGTGACGACGAGCAGTACTTC
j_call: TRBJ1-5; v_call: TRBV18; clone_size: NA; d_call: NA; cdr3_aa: CASSPPTDYSNQPQHF; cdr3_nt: TGTGCCAGCTCACCACCTACGGATTATAGCAATCAGCCCCAGCATTTT
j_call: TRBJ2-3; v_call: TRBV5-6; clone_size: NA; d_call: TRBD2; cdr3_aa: CASSWLASGETDTQYF; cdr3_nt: TGTGCCAGCAGCTGGTTGGCTAGCGGGGAAACAGATACGCAGTATTTT
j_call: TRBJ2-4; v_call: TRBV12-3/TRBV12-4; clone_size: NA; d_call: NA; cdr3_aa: CATGLAVNIQYF; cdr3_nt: TGTGCCACCGGCTTGGCGGTAAACATTCAGTACTTC
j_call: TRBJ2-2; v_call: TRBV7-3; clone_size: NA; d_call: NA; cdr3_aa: CASSLTDARSTGELFF; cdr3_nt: TGTGCCAGCAGCTTAACAGACGCGCGGAGCACCGGGGAGCTGTTTTTT
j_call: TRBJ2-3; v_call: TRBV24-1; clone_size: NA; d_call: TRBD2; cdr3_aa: CATSDNPGLAGGDTQYF; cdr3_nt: TGTGCCACCAGTGATAACCCGGGACTAGCGGGGGGCGATACGCAGTATTTT
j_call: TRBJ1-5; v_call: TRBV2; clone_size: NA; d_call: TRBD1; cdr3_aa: CASSPTGGRQPQHF; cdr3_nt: TGTGCCAGCAGCCCGACAGGGGGAAGGCAGCCCCAGCATTTT
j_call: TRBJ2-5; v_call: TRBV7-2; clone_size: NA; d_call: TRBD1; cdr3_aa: CASSLGWAGGSGTQYF; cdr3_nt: TGTGCCAGCAGCTTAGGTTGGGCAGGGGGCTCTGGGACCCAGTACTTC
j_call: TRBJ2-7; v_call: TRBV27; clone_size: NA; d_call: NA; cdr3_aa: CASSFDRDTYEQYF; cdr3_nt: TGTGCCAGCAGTTTCGACAGAGACACCTACGAGCAGTACTTC
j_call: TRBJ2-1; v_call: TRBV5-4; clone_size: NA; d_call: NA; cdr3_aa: CASSLPPGRGPYNEQFF; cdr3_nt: TGTGCCAGCAGCTTACCGCCGGGCCGGGGGCCCTACAATGAGCAGTTCTTC
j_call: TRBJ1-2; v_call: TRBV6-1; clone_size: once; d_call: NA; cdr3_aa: CASSEGLRTGYTF; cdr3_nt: TGTGCCAGCAGTGAAGGTCTGAGGACCGGCTACACCTTC
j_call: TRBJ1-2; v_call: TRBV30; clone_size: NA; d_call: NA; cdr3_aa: CAWALNYGYTF; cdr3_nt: TGTGCCTGGGCCCTTAACTATGGCTACACCTTC
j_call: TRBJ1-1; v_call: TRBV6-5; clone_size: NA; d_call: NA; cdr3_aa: CASSYEVTNTEAFF; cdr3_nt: TGTGCCAGCAGTTACGAGGTCACAAACACTGAAGCTTTCTTT
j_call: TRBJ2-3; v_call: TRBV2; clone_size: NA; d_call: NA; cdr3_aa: CASSDPVQITTDTQYF; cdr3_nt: TGTGCCAGCAGTGACCCGGTCCAGATCACCACAGATACGCAGTATTTT
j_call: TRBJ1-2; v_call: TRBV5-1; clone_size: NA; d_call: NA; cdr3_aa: CASSLATATDGYTF; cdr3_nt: TGCGCCAGCAGTTTGGCAACAGCGACTGATGGCTACACCTTC
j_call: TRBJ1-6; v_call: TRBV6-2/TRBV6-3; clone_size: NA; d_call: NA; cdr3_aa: CASIPGHSGVETLHF; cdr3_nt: TGTGCCAGCATCCCTGGACACTCTGGGGTGGAAACCCTCCACTTT
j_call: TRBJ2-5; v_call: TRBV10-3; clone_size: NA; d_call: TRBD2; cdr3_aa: CAIRSSGWEETQYF; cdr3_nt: TGTGCCATCAGAAGTAGCGGGTGGGAGGAGACCCAGTACTTC
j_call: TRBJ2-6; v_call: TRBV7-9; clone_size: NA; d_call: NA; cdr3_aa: CASSRLAGANVLTF; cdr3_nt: TGTGCCAGCAGCCGTTTAGCTGGGGCCAACGTCCTGACTTTC
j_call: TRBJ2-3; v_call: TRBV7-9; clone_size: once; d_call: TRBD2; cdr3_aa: CASSEGLAEETDTQYF; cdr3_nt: TGTGCCAGCAGCGAGGGACTAGCGGAGGAAACAGATACGCAGTATTTT
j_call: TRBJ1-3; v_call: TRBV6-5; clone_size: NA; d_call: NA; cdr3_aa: CASSTSGQGTNTIYF; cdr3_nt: TGTGCCAGCAGCACATCGGGACAAGGGACAAACACCATATATTTT
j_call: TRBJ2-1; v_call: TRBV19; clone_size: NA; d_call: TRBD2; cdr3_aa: CASSIRTSGGLYNEQFF; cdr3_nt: TGTGCCAGTAGTATACGCACTAGCGGGGGCCTTTACAATGAGCAGTTCTTC
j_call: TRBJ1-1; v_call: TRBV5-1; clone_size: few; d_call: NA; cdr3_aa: CASSSHPDRNTEAFF; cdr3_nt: TGCGCCAGCAGCTCCCACCCGGACAGAAACACTGAAGCTTTCTTT
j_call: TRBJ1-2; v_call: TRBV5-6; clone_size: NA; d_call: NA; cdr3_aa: CASSSSPTGNFYGYTF; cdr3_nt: TGTGCCAGCAGCTCGTCACCAACAGGGAACTTCTATGGCTACACCTTC
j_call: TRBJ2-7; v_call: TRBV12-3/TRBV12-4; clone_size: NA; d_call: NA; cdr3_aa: CASSLTGAKEQYF; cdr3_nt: TGTGCCAGCAGTTTAACGGGGGCTAAAGAGCAGTACTTC
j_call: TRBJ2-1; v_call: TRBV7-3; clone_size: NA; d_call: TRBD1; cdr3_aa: CASSLTGSPEQFF; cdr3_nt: TGTGCCAGCAGCTTGACAGGGTCCCCTGAGCAGTTCTTC
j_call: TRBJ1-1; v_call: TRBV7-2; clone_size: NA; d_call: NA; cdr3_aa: CASSLSGRITKFTEAFF; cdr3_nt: TGTGCCAGCAGCTTATCTGGACGCATCACTAAATTCACTGAAGCTTTCTTT
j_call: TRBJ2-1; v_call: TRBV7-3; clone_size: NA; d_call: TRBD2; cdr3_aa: CASSPTSGRGNEQFF; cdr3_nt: TGTGCCAGCAGTCCGACTAGCGGGAGGGGGAATGAGCAGTTCTTC
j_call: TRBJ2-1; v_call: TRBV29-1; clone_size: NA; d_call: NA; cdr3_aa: CSVEDPGVEYNEQFF; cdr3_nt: TGCAGCGTTGAAGATCCCGGGGTGGAGTACAATGAGCAGTTCTTC
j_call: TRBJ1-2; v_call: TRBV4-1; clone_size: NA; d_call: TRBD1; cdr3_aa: CASSPRTGGFRGYTF; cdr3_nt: TGCGCCAGCAGCCCAAGGACAGGGGGCTTTCGGGGCTACACCTTC
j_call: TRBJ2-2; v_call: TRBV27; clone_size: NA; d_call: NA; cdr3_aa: CASSLFKQPNTGELFF; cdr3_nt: TGTGCCAGCAGTTTATTTAAACAGCCAAACACCGGGGAGCTGTTTTTT
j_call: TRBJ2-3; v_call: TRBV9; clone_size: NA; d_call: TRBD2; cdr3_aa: CASSERERIDTQYF; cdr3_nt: TGTGCCAGCAGCGAGCGGGAGAGGATAGATACGCAGTATTTT
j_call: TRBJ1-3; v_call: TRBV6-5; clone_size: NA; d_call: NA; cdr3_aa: CASRGAQIANTIYF; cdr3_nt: TGTGCCAGCCGGGGGGCCCAGATAGCGAACACCATATATTTT
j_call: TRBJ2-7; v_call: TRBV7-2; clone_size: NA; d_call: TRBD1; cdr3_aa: CASSLLGQDSYEQYF; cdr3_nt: TGTGCCAGCAGCTTACTAGGACAGGATTCCTACGAGCAGTACTTC
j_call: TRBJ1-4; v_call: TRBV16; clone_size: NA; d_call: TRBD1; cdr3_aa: CASSQRQGHAEKLFF; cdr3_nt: TGTGCCAGCAGCCAACGACAGGGGCACGCAGAAAAACTGTTTTTT
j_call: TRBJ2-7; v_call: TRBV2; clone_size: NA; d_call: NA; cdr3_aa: CASSGLSSYEQYF; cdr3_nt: TGTGCCAGCAGTGGTCTCAGCTCCTACGAGCAGTACTTC
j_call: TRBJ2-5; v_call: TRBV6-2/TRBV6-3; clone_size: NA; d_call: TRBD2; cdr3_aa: CASSYSAAGGQETQYF; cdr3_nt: TGTGCCAGCAGTTACTCGGCGGCGGGGGGACAAGAGACCCAGTACTTC
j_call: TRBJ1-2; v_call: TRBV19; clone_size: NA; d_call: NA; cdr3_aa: CASIKDVNRNYGYTF; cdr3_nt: TGTGCCAGTATTAAGGACGTGAACAGAAATTATGGCTACACCTTC
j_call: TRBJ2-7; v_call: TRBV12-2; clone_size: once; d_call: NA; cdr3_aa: CASRLAGTFSQACEQYF; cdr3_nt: TGTGCAAGTCGCTTAGCGGGGACATTCTCGCAAGCCTGTGAGCAGTACTTC
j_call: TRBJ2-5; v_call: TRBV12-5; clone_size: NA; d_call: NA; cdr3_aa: CASGLYGAPETQYF; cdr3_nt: TGTGCTAGTGGTTTGTATGGGGCCCCAGAGACCCAGTACTTC
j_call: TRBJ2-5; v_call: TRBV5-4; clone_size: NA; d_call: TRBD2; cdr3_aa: CASSKEELADLREETQYF; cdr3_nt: TGTGCCAGCAGCAAAGAGGAACTAGCGGACTTACGCGAAGAGACCCAGTACTTC
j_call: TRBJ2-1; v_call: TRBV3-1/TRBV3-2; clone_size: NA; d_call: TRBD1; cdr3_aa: CASRPDRVRDNEQFF; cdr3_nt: TGTGCCAGCAGGCCCGACAGGGTCAGGGACAATGAGCAGTTCTTC
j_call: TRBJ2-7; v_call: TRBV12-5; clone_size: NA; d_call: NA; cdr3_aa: CASGLDPYEQYF; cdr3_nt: TGTGCTAGTGGTTTGGACCCCTACGAGCAGTACTTC
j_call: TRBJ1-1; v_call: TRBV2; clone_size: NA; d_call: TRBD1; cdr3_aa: CASREQGFEGTEAFF; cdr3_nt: TGTGCCAGCAGGGAACAGGGGTTCGAGGGCACTGAAGCTTTCTTT
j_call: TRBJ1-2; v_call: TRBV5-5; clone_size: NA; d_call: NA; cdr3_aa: CASSRGTGVGYTF; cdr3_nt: TGTGCCAGCAGCCGGGGGACTGGAGTCGGCTACACCTTC
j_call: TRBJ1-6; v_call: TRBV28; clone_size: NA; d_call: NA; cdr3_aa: CASSSTGPSWGNSPLHF; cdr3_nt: TGTGCCAGCAGTAGTACAGGGCCCTCGTGGGGTAATTCACCCCTCCACTTT
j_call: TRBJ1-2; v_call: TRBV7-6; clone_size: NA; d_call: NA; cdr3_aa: CASSLGAGGDYGYTF; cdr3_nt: TGTGCCAGCAGCTTAGGTGCGGGGGGTGACTATGGCTACACCTTC
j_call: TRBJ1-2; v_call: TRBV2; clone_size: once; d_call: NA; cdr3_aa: CASSEDLSSYGYTF; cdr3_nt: TGTGCCAGCAGTGAAGACCTTAGTTCCTATGGCTACACCTTC
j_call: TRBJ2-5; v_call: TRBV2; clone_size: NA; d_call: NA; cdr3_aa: CASIGGQLGETQYF; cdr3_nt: TGTGCCAGCATCGGTGGCCAATTGGGGGAGACCCAGTACTTC
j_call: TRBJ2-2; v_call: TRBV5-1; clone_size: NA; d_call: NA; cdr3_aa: CASSFQGTGELFF; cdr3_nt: TGCGCCAGCAGCTTTCAGGGCACCGGGGAGCTGTTTTTT
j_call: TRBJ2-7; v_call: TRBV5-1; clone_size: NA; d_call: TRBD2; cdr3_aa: CASSTGTRGDEQYF; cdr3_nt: TGCGCCAGCAGCACCGGGACTAGAGGCGACGAGCAGTACTTC
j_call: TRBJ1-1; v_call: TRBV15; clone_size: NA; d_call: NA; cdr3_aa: CATSRDTSHTEAFF; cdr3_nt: TGTGCCACCAGCAGAGATACTTCGCACACTGAAGCTTTCTTT